This T cell receptor (beta chain) came from a study of control samples from healthy donors and cancer patients. Some clones are missing from TCRdb's copy, which holds only in-frame ones; the method was immunoSEQ multiplex PCR. The sample lists approximately 60,000 clones; approximately 90% were seen once. The CDR3 is 19 residues long. Germline V lookup: CDR1 MDHEN, CDR2 SYDVKM. Between the trimmed V and J ends, which lost 4 bases and 1 base, there was a span of 25 bases. This clonotype was sampled from a woman aged 45-59 years with colorectal cancer. Input material: PBMCs. The J gene is TRBJ1-1, the V gene TRBV28; D is perhaps TRBD1 (6 bases). CDR3: CASSYFFVGQRDKNTEAFF. The DNA of the CDR3 is TGTGCCAGCAGTTACTTCTTCGTCGGACAGAGGGATAAGAACACTGAAGCTTTCTTT. The full variable domain, its missing parts supplied by reference TRBV28 and TRBJ1-1, is DVKVTQSSRYLVKRTGEKVFLECVQDMDHENMFWYRQDPGLGLRLIYFSYDVKMKEKGDIPEGYSVSREKKERFSLILESASTNQTSMYLCASSYFFVGQRDKNTEAFFGQGTRLTVV.